This T cell receptor (beta chain) was obtained from a study of blood T cells in healthy people across ages. Sample-barcoded 5' priming and a J-beta primer mix drove a second PCR of about 7 to 12 cycles. TCRdb processed the 5' RACE reads anew with MiXCR; each CDR3 protein has one entry. The sample carries around 900,000 distinct CDR3 sequences, about 53% recorded once. The donors, aged about 6 to 100, were healthy Caucasians from Russia. General study results and limits: The lack of PBMC sorting stopped any conclusive naive versus antigen-experienced comparison.

Comment on this clonotype: What it recognizes is unknown.

CDR1 and CDR2 from the germline V gene are MGHRA and YSYEKL. The CDR3 loop spans 17 amino acids. With 1 base removed from V and 0 bases from J, the gap between germline ends came to 12 bases. The chain recombines TRBV4-1 with TRBJ1-4; D remains ambiguous. Sequencing input: blood. The clonotype comes from a woman aged 55-75 years in good health. CDR3 loop: CASSQVASHATNEKLFF. The DNA of the CDR3 is TGCGCCAGCAGCCAAGTTGCCAGCCACGCAACTAATGAAAAACTGTTTTTT.